These 25 T cell receptor beta chains were all obtained from the same sample, sequenced in a study of T-cell memory formation after mild COVID-19. TCRdb used MiXCR to reprocess the 5' RACE reads, holding one entry per CDR3 protein. This sample has 95,000 to 120,000 distinct CDR3 sequences, with about 18% found just once. Sequenced input: PBMCs or a T cell subset sorted from them (not recorded which). The source is a young man who had mild COVID-19 (a few samples of this study predate the infection). Cell type and time point are not known.

This clonotype was observed a few times. The V gene is TRBV4-2, the J gene TRBJ2-1; 10 positions agree with TRBD2. The V gene end was trimmed by 5 bases and the J gene end by 13 bases; junction bases not matched to a gene: 8. The length of the CDR3 is 13 residues. Looked up from germline, CDR1 is LGHNA and CDR2 is YNFKEQ. This CDR3 is CASSSQLAGFQFF. CDR3 in DNA: TGTGCCAGCAGCAGTCAACTAGCGGGGTTTCAGTTCTTC.

V gene TRBV11-2 combines with J gene TRBJ2-2; a weak D match, TRBD2 (6 bases). The CDR3 runs to 18 residues. The germline V gene encodes CDR1 SGHAT and CDR2 FQNNGV. The V gene lost 3 bases and the J gene lost 0 bases, with 17 bases spanning the gap. The CDR3: CASSFFIAGPTNTGELFF. CDR3 bases: TGTGCCAGCAGCTTTTTTATCGCGGGGCCTACGAACACCGGGGAGCTGTTTTTT.

The chain has TRBV9 and TRBJ2-3; D unclear. Trimming took 0 bases from V and 6 from J, leaving 8 bases between them. This CDR3 region has 13 residues. Germline CDR1 and CDR2: SGDLS and YYNGEE. The CDR3 here is CASSVESVDTQYF. In DNA form, the CDR3 reads TGTGCCAGCAGCGTAGAATCTGTGGATACGCAGTATTTT.

This chain links TRBV5-6 with TRBJ2-7; D may be TRBD1 or TRBD2 (5 bases each). The CDR3 runs to 15 residues. The ends were cut back, 3 bases at V and 3 bases at J, with 16 bases in the middle. CDR1 is SGHDT, CDR2 YYEEEE, per germline. Written as DNA, the CDR3 is TGTGCCAGCAGCTATGGGACGACGAGTGACTACGAGCAGTACTTC. The encoded protein is CASSYGTTSDYEQYF.

The chain combines TRBV5-6 with TRBJ1-6; D is unresolved. Deletions cut 4 bases from V and 6 bases from J, with 14 bases between. The CDR3 consists of 15 residues. Germline V gene data show CDR1 as SGHDT and CDR2 as YYEEEE. CDR3 region: CASSIGSPSNSPLHF. The DNA of the CDR3 is TGTGCCAGCAGCATCGGTTCCCCCTCTAATTCACCCCTCCACTTT. The whole variable domain, filled in from reference TRBV5-6 and TRBJ1-6, reads DAGVTQSPTHLIKTRGQQVTLRCSPKSGHDTVSWYQQALGQGPQFIFQYYEEEERQRGNFPDRFSGHQFPNYSSELNVNALLLGDSALYLCASSIGSPSNSPLHFGNGTRLTVT.

A few counts support this clonotype. The chain combines TRBV7-2 with TRBJ2-5, with a tentative D call TRBD2 (6 bases). Germline values: CDR1 SGHTA, CDR2 FQGNSA. V gave up 5 bases and J gave up 9 bases, with 19 bases separating them. CDR3 length equals 14 residues. The CDR3 reads CASSVGGVRRAQYF. The CDR3 DNA reads as TGTGCCAGCAGCGTCGGCGGGGTCAGGAGGGCCCAGTACTTC.

The chain has TRBV9 and TRBJ2-1; 7 bases match TRBD1. The CDR3 is 15 residues long. Trimming took 0 bases from V and 4 from J; bases not matched to a gene: 4. Germline CDR1 reads SGDLS; CDR2 reads YYNGEE. The CDR3 bases are TGTGCCAGCAGCGTAGCACAGGGGCGGTACAATGAGCAGTTCTTC. It specifies CASSVAQGRYNEQFF.

The rearrangement uses TRBV9 and TRBJ2-3; a possible D gene is TRBD1 (6 bases). V lost 3 bases to trimming and J lost 2 bases, with 16 bases between them. The CDR3 is made up of 16 amino acids. Germline CDR1 SGDLS, CDR2 YYNGEE. The CDR3 sequence: CASSEQGSATTDTQYF. In DNA form, the CDR3 reads TGTGCCAGCAGCGAACAGGGCTCGGCCACCACAGATACGCAGTATTTT.

The V and J genes are TRBV4-3 and TRBJ2-3; no clear D gene. Trimming pared 0 bases from V and 0 bases from J, leaving 7 bases between. The CDR3 has 15 residues. CDR1 and CDR2 (germline): LGHNA, YSLEER. The CDR3 DNA sequence: TGCGCCAGCAGCCAAGATCCCTCCAGCACAGATACGCAGTATTTT. It translates to CASSQDPSSTDTQYF.

The rearrangement joins TRBV7-3 to TRBJ2-3; 10 bases agree with TRBD2. V was clipped by 6 bases and J by 1 base; unmatched bases: 4. From germline, CDR1 is SGHTA and CDR2 FQGTGA. This CDR3 is 15 amino acids long. In DNA, the CDR3 is TGTGCCAGCAGTCACGGGACTAGCGGCACAGATACGCAGTATTTT. Encoded protein: CASSHGTSGTDTQYF. Full variable domain (outside the CDR3, taken from reference TRBV7-3 and TRBJ2-3): GAGVSQTPSNKVTEKGKYVELRCDPISGHTALYWYRQSLGQGPEFLIYFQGTGAADDSGLPNDRFFAVRPEGSVSTLKIQRTERGDSAVYLCASSHGTSGTDTQYFGPGTRLTVL.

In its sample, this clonotype was seen many times. CDR3 sequence: CASSLDRALAGEQFF. DNA for the CDR3: TGTGCCAGCAGTTTAGATAGGGCCTTGGCTGGTGAGCAGTTCTTC. V gene TRBV12-3 or TRBV12-4 combines with J gene TRBJ2-1, with D hard to call. V lost 1 base and J 9 bases, leaving 16 bases between the germline ends. There are 15 residues in the CDR3.

This clonotype was observed a handful of times. The V gene is TRBV7-9, the J gene TRBJ2-7; D unclear. The V gene's germline CDR1 is SEHNR and CDR2 FQNEAQ (reference sequence). CDR3 size: 12 residues. Trimming took 3 bases from V and 3 from J, leaving 6 bases between them. The CDR3 loop reads CASSLNSYEQYV. CDR3 bases: TGTGCCAGCAGCTTGAACAGCTACGAGCAGTACGTC.

V usage is TRBV12-3 or TRBV12-4 and J usage is TRBJ1-5; unclear D gene. CDR3 length: 13 residues. The ends were cut back, 6 bases at V and 1 base at J, with 7 bases in the middle. The CDR3 protein is CASSFSSNQPQHF. The CDR3, as DNA: TGTGCCAGCAGCTTTTCCAGCAATCAGCCCCAGCATTTT.

This clonotype has more than one count but fewer than ten. V gene TRBV12-3 or TRBV12-4 combines with J gene TRBJ1-6; D is unresolved. V was cut by 5 bases and J by 7 bases, with 15 bases left in between. This CDR3 is built from 15 residues. The CDR3 DNA follows: TGTGCCAGCAGTCTAAGACGGACCACCAATTCACCCCTCCACTTT. Residues: CASSLRRTTNSPLHF.

This clonotype was detected only a few times. V is TRBV20-1 and J is TRBJ2-3, with TRBD2 matching over 8 bases. V shed 3 bases, J shed 4 bases, and the junction held 12 bases outside the gene matches. This CDR3 contains 16 residues. The germline V gene encodes CDR1 DFQATT and CDR2 SNEGSKA (reference sequence). CDR3 residues: CSARDRRRGVADTQYF. DNA of the CDR3: TGCAGTGCTAGGGATCGGCGGCGGGGGGTCGCAGATACGCAGTATTTT.

This clonotype has only a few counts. The rearrangement joins TRBV3-2 to TRBJ2-1. TRBV3-2 is a pseudogene locus. The CDR3 consists of 14 residues. In nucleotides, the CDR3 is TGTGCCAGCAGCCAAGATCGTTCCTACAATGAGCAGTTCTTC. Translation: CASSQDRSYNEQFF.

This clonotype was observed a handful of times. The chain couples TRBV6-2 or TRBV6-3 to TRBJ2-7, with D unclear. Trimming stripped 8 bases from V and 12 bases from J, with 17 bases between. CDR3 length equals 11 residues. The germline gives CDR1 MNHEY, CDR2 SVGEGT. DNA for the CDR3: TGTGCCAGCGGATACGGGCCGACACCGTACGTC. It translates to CASGYGPTPYV.

There are a few counts of this clonotype. V usage is TRBV7-3 and J usage is TRBJ2-2, with a weak D call TRBD2 (6 bases). Germline CDR1 is SGHTA and CDR2 is FQGTGA. The CDR3 spans 13 residues. Between the trimmed V and J ends, which lost 5 bases and 8 bases, there was a span of 12 bases. The CDR3 sequence is CASSILAVGELFF. The CDR3 region has the DNA TGTGCCAGCAGCATCTTAGCGGTTGGGGAGCTGTTTTTT. Full variable domain (remainder filled in from reference TRBV7-3 and TRBJ2-2): GAGVSQTPSNKVTEKGKYVELRCDPISGHTALYWYRQSLGQGPEFLIYFQGTGAADDSGLPNDRFFAVRPEGSVSTLKIQRTERGDSAVYLCASSILAVGELFFGEGSRLTVL.

This clonotype has more than one count but fewer than ten. The V gene is TRBV9, the J gene TRBJ2-2; D might be TRBD2 (5 bases). The CDR3 totals 17 residues. V lost 0 bases and J lost 2, with 14 bases in between. Germline CDR1 reads SGDLS; CDR2 reads YYNGEE. CDR3 region: CASSVGGQIINTGELFF. The CDR3 bases are TGTGCCAGCAGCGTAGGAGGGCAGATTATTAACACCGGGGAGCTGTTTTTT.

This chain uses TRBV18 with TRBJ2-2, with a weak D call TRBD1 (5 bases). The CDR3 consists of 15 residues. The V gene's germline CDR1 is KGHSH and CDR2 LQKENI. Deletions cut 3 bases from V and 4 bases from J, with 12 bases between. DNA for the CDR3: TGTGCCAGCTCACCGCTCAGGACACCCACCGGGGAGCTGTTTTTT. It encodes CASSPLRTPTGELFF. The whole variable domain, filled in from reference TRBV18 and TRBJ2-2, reads NAGVMQNPRHLVRRRGQEARLRCSPMKGHSHVYWYRQLPEEGLKFMVYLQKENIIDESGMPKERFSAEFPKEGPSILRIQQVVRGDSAAYFCASSPLRTPTGELFFGEGSRLTVL.

The J gene is TRBJ2-2, the V gene TRBV5-1, with D perhaps TRBD1 (5 bases). There are 14 residues in the CDR3. Germline assignment: CDR1 SGHRS and CDR2 YFSETQ. Trimming left V 0 bases short and J 6 bases short, with 9 bases between. Written as DNA, the CDR3 is TGCGCCAGCAGCTTGGACCCGACAGCCGGGGAGCTGTTTTTT. It encodes CASSLDPTAGELFF.

J is TRBJ2-3 and V is TRBV5-1, with 8 bases matching TRBD1. Germline CDR1 and CDR2: SGHRS and YFSETQ. With 4 bases clipped from V and 2 bases from J, the junction kept 6 bases outside the gene matches. CDR3 size: 15 residues. The CDR3 sequence is CASSPGTGLTDTQYF. For the CDR3, the DNA is TGCGCCAGCAGCCCCGGGACAGGCCTCACAGATACGCAGTATTTT.

This clonotype has just a few counts. V and J are TRBV12-3 or TRBV12-4 and TRBJ1-6, with 7 bases that match TRBD1. There are 13 residues in the CDR3. V gave up 6 bases and J gave up 10 bases; unmatched junction bases: 6. For the CDR3, the DNA is TGTGCCAGCAGCGACAGGGCGAACTCACCCCTCCACTTT. Its protein product is CASSDRANSPLHF.

At least ten counts were recorded for this clonotype. J is TRBJ1-5 and V is TRBV29-1; no clear D. Trimming took off 4 bases at V and 2 bases at J, with 15 bases between the two ends. Germline CDR1 and CDR2: SQVTM and ANQGSEA. The CDR3 extends over 15 amino acids. The DNA of the CDR3 is TGCAGCGTTGGTGATGGGTTGCTCGGCAATCAGCCCCAGCATTTT. This gives the protein CSVGDGLLGNQPQHF.

This clonotype was recorded many times. The chain has TRBV7-8 and TRBJ2-5, with unresolved D. Trimming stripped 5 bases from V and 4 bases from J, with 5 bases between. This CDR3 has 11 residues. The germline gives CDR1 SGHVS, CDR2 FQNEAQ. CDR3 DNA sequence: TGTGCCAGCAGCCAACGAGAGACCCAGTACTTC. This gives the protein CASSQRETQYF.